The rows below give T cell receptor beta chains drawn from one sample of a study of HIV-infected patients and healthy controls. MiXCR was run by TCRdb on the 5' RACE reads, yielding one entry per CDR3 protein. In the table there are 15,000 to 17,000 distinct CDR3 sequences, around 6.7% of which are singletons. Sequenced material: blood. The receptor set was obtained from an adult in good health. CDR3s include the opening cysteine and the closing phenylalanine or tryptophan. D genes are given only for firm matches. Expanded clones are given a class, and other clones once, few, many or no size at all.

v_call,j_call,clone_size,d_call,cdr3_nt,cdr3_aa
TRBV19,TRBJ2-5,many,TRBD1,TGTGCCAGTAGAGCACAGGGGGTCGAAGAGACCCAGTACTTC,CASRAQGVEETQYF
TRBV4-2,TRBJ1-2,many,NA,TGTGCCAGCAGCCAAGGGCGGGTGGAAGGCTACACCTTC,CASSQGRVEGYTF
TRBV20-1,TRBJ1-6,many,TRBD1,TGCAGTGCTCCCTCAGGGACAGATAATTCACCCCTCCACTTT,CSAPSGTDNSPLHF
TRBV7-2,TRBJ1-6,many,NA,TGTGCCAGCAGCTTAAAGGCTCTCAATTCACCCCTCCACTTT,CASSLKALNSPLHF
TRBV19,TRBJ2-7,medium-sized,TRBD1,TGTGCCAGTAGTCCCGGGACAGAAGTCTACGAGCAGTACTTC,CASSPGTEVYEQYF
TRBV12-3/TRBV12-4,TRBJ2-1,medium-sized,TRBD2,TGTGCCAGCAGTTTCGAAAGGACTAGCGGGTACAATGAGCAGTTCTTC,CASSFERTSGYNEQFF
TRBV12-3/TRBV12-4,TRBJ2-7,many,TRBD2,TGTGCCAGCAGTTCAAGTACTGGGGGGGAGCGGAGGTACGAGCAGTACTTC,CASSSSTGGERRYEQYF
TRBV7-8,TRBJ1-2,many,NA,TGTGCCAGCAGCTTACGGGACACGGACCTGTATGGCTACACCTTC,CASSLRDTDLYGYTF
TRBV7-9,TRBJ2-3,medium-sized,NA,TGTGCCAGCAGCTCGGGAGCAACTAGCACAGATACGCAGTATTTT,CASSSGATSTDTQYF
TRBV29-1,TRBJ2-3,many,NA,TGCAGCGTTCGGGCAGATACGCAGTATTTT,CSVRADTQYF
TRBV7-9,TRBJ2-2,NA,TRBD2,TGTGCCAGCAGCTTCGGGGGGGCGAACACCGGGGAGCTGTTTTTT,CASSFGGANTGELFF